This TCR beta chain emerged from a study of cytomegalovirus exposure and HLA in healthy donors. Researchers ran the PCR with 60 Vbeta and 13 Jbeta primers. Profiling relied on immunoSEQ multiplex PCR, and the TCRdb table lists in-frame clones only, not all of them. The top ten clones hold roughly 1.3% of a sample with about 140,000 clones, 70% to 75% of them seen once. Germline assignment: CDR1 MNHEY and CDR2 SMNVEV (reference sequence). The CDR3 is made up of 14 amino acids. The V and J ends lost 2 bases and 4 bases, in that order; junction bases with no gene match: 4. The chain links TRBV27 to TRBJ1-1; 7 bases align to TRBD1. The sequence was collected from a woman in her forties in good health and CMV-seronegative. The specimen was PBMCs. DNA for the CDR3: TGTGCCAGCAGTTTAGGAGGGACAGTCACTGAAGCTTTCTTT. Translating gives CASSLGGTVTEAFF.